The 11 T cell receptor beta chains reported below all come from one sample, sequenced in a study of response to subunit inactivated influenza vaccine. TCRdb used MiXCR to reprocess the RT-PCR reads, holding one entry per CDR3 protein. The sample shows over 450,000 distinct CDR3 sequences, about an eighth of them seen only once. The sequences come from PBMCs from blood, collected roughly 48 days after vaccination. The receptors stem from a man aged 50 to 60 who received an inactivated influenza vaccine.

This clonotype was counted only a few times. J is TRBJ1-2 and V is TRBV11-2; 12 nucleotides match TRBD1. The CDR3 runs 15 residues. The trim removed 6 bases at V and 4 bases at J, leaving 6 bases unmatched. From germline, CDR1 is SGHAT and CDR2 FQNNGV. CDR3 region: CASRLPGQGAYGYTF. The CDR3, as DNA: TGTGCCAGCAGGCTCCCGGGACAGGGGGCCTATGGCTACACCTTC.

The chain is built from TRBV7-9 and TRBJ2-7; 10 bases match TRBD1. Germline-derived CDR1 and CDR2 are SEHNR and FQNEAQ (reference sequence). V gave up 0 bases and J gave up 5 bases; unmatched junction bases: 4. This CDR3 is 15 amino acids long. CDR3 DNA sequence: TGTGCCAGCAGCTTAGCCGGGACAGGGGTAAACGAGCAGTACTTC. It encodes CASSLAGTGVNEQYF.

This clonotype showed up just a few times. The V call is TRBV5-4, the J call TRBJ2-5, with D perhaps matching TRBD2 (5 bases). Trimming stripped 4 bases from V and 2 bases from J, with 12 bases between. CDR1 SGHNT and CDR2 YYREEE come from the germline V gene (reference sequence). This CDR3 is built from 14 residues. The CDR3 region is CASSVVGIQETQYF. CDR3 in DNA: TGTGCCAGCAGCGTAGTCGGGATTCAAGAGACCCAGTACTTC.

This clonotype has only a few counts. The V gene is TRBV7-2, the J gene TRBJ2-2, with 7 bases that match TRBD2. Trimming cost V 4 bases and J 1 base; bases outside gene matches: 3. The CDR3 covers 15 residues. Looked up from germline, CDR1 is SGHTA and CDR2 is FQGNSA. This chain's CDR3 is CASSYSSGNTGELFF. In DNA, the CDR3 is TGTGCCAGCAGCTACTCTAGCGGGAACACCGGGGAGCTGTTTTTT.

The chain combines TRBV5-1 with TRBJ2-5; 7 nucleotides match TRBD2. Germline V gene lookup returns CDR1 SGHRS and CDR2 YFSETQ. The length of the CDR3 is 14 residues. Losses at the gene ends were 3 bases for V and 1 base for J; bases not matched to a gene: 3. The CDR3 region has the DNA TGCGCCAGCAGCTCATCTAGCGGCCAAGAGACCCAGTACTTC. Protein sequence: CASSSSSGQETQYF.

This clonotype was counted only a few times. V is TRBV7-2 and J is TRBJ2-3, with D perhaps given as TRBD1 or TRBD2 (5 bases each). Between the trimmed V and J ends, which lost 1 base and 4 bases, there was a span of 18 bases. The germline V gene encodes CDR1 SGHTA and CDR2 FQGNSA. This CDR3 has 17 residues. CDR3 protein: CASSLVSGTRGADTQYF. The DNA of the CDR3 is TGTGCCAGCAGCTTAGTGTCCGGCACCCGAGGGGCAGATACGCAGTATTTT. The full variable domain, with the rest looked up from reference TRBV7-2 and TRBJ2-3, is GAGVSQSPSNKVTEKGKDVELRCDPISGHTALYWYRQSLGQGLEFLIYFQGNSAPDKSGLPSDRFSAERTGGSVSTLTIQRTQQEDSAVYLCASSLVSGTRGADTQYFGPGTRLTVL.

This clonotype was observed a handful of times. This chain joins TRBV27 and TRBJ1-6, with D hard to call. The ends were cut back, 2 bases at V and 7 bases at J, with 6 bases in the middle. The germline V gene encodes CDR1 MNHEY and CDR2 SMNVEV (reference sequence). This CDR3 is 13 amino acids long. The CDR3 here is CASSLQENSPLHF. The CDR3 DNA is TGTGCCAGCAGTTTACAGGAAAATTCACCCCTCCACTTT.

CDR3 coding DNA: TGCAGTGCGTGGAGTGCGGACCGGGGGGAAAATGAGCAGTTCTTC. This codes for CSAWSADRGENEQFF. The chain combines TRBV20-1 with TRBJ2-1; 7 nucleotides line up with TRBD2. Germline assignment: CDR1 DFQATT and CDR2 SNEGSKA (reference sequence). The CDR3 spans 15 residues. Trimming at V came to 6 bases and at J to 7 bases, leaving 15 bases not matched to a gene.

This clonotype was observed at least ten times. The chain recombines TRBV20-1 with TRBJ2-5; 12 bases line up with TRBD1. There are 14 residues in the CDR3. CDR1 and CDR2 (germline): DFQATT, SNEGSKA (reference sequence). In DNA form, the CDR3 reads TGCAGAGCCGGGACAGGGGGCATACAAGAGACCCAGTACTTC. Its protein product is CRAGTGGIQETQYF.

This clonotype has just a few counts. This rearrangement joins TRBV7-6 to TRBJ2-2; D gene ambiguous. The length of the CDR3 is 12 residues. Germline values: CDR1 SGHVS, CDR2 FNYEAQ. With 1 base removed from V and 9 bases from J, the gap between germline ends came to 6 bases. The CDR3 region is CASSLGARELFF. DNA for the CDR3: TGTGCCAGCAGCTTAGGGGCGAGGGAGCTGTTTTTT.

The V gene is TRBV12-3 or TRBV12-4, the J gene TRBJ2-7, with TRBD2 as a possible D gene (6 bases). V shed 5 bases and J shed 4 bases, with 18 bases lying between them. The CDR3 spans 15 residues. Here the CDR3 reads CASSPGVGRQYEQYF. DNA of the CDR3: TGTGCCAGCAGTCCGGGAGTGGGACGGCAATACGAGCAGTACTTC.